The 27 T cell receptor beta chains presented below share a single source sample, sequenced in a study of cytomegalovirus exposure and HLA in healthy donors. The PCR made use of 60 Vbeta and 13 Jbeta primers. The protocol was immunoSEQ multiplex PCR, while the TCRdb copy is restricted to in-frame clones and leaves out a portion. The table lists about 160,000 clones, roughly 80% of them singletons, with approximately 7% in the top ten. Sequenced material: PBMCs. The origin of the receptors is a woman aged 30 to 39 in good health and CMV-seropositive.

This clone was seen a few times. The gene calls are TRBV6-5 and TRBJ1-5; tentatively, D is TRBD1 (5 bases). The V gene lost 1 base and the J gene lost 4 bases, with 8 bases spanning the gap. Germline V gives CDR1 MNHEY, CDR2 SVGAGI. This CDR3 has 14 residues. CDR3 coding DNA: TGTGCCAGCAGTTACTTCGGGGGAAATCAGCCCCAGCATTTT. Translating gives CASSYFGGNQPQHF.

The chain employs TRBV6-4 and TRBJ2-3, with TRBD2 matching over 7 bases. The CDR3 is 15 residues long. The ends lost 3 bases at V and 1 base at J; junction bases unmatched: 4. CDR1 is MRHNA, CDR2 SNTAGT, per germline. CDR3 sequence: CASSEERGGTDTQYF. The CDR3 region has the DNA TGTGCCAGCAGTGAGGAACGGGGGGGCACAGATACGCAGTATTTT.

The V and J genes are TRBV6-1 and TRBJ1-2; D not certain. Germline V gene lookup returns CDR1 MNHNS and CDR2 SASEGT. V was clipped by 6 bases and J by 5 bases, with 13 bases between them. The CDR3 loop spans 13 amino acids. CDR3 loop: CASRRTLGYGYTF. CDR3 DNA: TGTGCCAGCAGGAGGACTCTAGGGTATGGCTACACCTTC.

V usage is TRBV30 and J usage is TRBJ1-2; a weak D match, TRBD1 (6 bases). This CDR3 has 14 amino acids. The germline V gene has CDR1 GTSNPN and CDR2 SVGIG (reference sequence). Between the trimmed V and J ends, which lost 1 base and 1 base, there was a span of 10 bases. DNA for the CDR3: TGTGCCTGGAGTGGAGGACAGCGTAACTATGGCTACACCTTC. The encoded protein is CAWSGGQRNYGYTF.

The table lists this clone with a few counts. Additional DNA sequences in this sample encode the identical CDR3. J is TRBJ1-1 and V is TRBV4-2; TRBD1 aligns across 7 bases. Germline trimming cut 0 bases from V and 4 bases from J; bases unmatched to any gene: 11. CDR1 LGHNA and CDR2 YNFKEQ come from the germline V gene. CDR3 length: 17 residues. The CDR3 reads CASSQDRTGDGGTEAFF. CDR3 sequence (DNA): TGTGCCAGCAGCCAAGATAGAACAGGGGATGGGGGCACTGAAGCTTTCTTT.

The CDR3 region has the DNA TGTGCCAGCAGTCTCCGGGGGGGCCATAATGACGAGCAGTTCTTC. This codes for CASSLRGGHNDEQFF. The chain is built from TRBV11-2 and TRBJ2-1; TRBD2 matches 8 bases. J was trimmed by 10 bases and V by 6 bases; bases with no gene match: 14. The germline CDR1 and CDR2 sequences are SGHAT and FQNNGV. This CDR3 comprises 15 residues.

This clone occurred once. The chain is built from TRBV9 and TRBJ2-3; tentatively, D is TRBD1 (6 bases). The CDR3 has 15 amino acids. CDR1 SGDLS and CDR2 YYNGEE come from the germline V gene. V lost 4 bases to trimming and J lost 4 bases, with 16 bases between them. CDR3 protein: CASSSQGRYADTQYF. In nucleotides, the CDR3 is TGTGCCAGCAGCTCACAGGGTCGGTACGCAGATACGCAGTATTTT.

CDR3 bases: TGTGCCAGCAGTGAGAGGCTAGCGAGGCACGAGCAGTACTTC. It encodes CASSERLARHEQYF. V is TRBV2 and J is TRBJ2-7; D is perhaps TRBD2 (6 bases). Germline loops: CDR1 SNHLY, CDR2 FYNNEI. The CDR3 runs to 14 residues. Deletions cut 3 bases from V and 5 bases from J, with 14 bases between.

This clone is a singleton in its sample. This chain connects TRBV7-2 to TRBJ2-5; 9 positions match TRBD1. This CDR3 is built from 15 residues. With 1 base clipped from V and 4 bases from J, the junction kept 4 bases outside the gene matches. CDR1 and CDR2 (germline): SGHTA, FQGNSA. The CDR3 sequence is CASSLVATGGETQYF. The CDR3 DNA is TGTGCCAGCAGCTTAGTTGCGACAGGGGGAGAGACCCAGTACTTC.

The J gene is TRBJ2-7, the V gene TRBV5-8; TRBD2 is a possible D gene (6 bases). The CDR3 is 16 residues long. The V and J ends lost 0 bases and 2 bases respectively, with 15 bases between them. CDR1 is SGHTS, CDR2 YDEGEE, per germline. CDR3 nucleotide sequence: TGTGCCAGCAGCTTGGCCGGGGACTCCGGGACCTACGAGCAGTACTTC. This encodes CASSLAGDSGTYEQYF.

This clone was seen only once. CDR3 sequence (DNA): TGTGCCAGCAGCGAGACTAGCGGGGGGGCCGATATTTTTGCAGATACGCAGTATTTT. It is translated as CASSETSGGADIFADTQYF. V is TRBV7-2 and J is TRBJ2-3; TRBD2 matches 14 bases. This CDR3 comprises 19 residues. V dropped 5 bases and J dropped 4; count of bases not matched to a gene: 14. CDR1 and CDR2 from the germline V gene are SGHTA and FQGNSA.

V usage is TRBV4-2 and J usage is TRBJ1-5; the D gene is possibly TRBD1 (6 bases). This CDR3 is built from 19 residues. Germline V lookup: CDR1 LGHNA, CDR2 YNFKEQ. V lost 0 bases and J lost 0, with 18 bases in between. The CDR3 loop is CASSQEVAGLRGSNQPQHF. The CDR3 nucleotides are TGTGCCAGCAGCCAAGAGGTCGCAGGCCTCAGGGGTAGCAATCAGCCCCAGCATTTT.

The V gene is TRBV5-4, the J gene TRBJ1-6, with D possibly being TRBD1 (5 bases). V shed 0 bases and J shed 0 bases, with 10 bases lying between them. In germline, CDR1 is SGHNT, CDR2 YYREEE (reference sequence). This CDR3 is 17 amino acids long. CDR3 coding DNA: TGTGCCAGCAGCTTGGCTGGGGCGAGCTCCTATAATTCACCCCTCCACTTT. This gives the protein CASSLAGASSYNSPLHF. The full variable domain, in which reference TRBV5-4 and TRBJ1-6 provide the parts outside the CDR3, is ETGVTQSPTHLIKTRGQQVTLRCSSQSGHNTVSWYQQALGQGPQFIFQYYREEENGRGNFPPRFSGLQFPNYSSELNVNALELDDSALYLCASSLAGASSYNSPLHFGNGTRLTVT.

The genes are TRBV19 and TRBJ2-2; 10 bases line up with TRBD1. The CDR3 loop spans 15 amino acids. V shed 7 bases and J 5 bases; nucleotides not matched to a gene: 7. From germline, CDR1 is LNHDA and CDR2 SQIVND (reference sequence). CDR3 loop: CASIRDRGLTGELFF. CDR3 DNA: TGTGCCAGTATTAGGGACAGGGGCTTGACCGGGGAGCTGTTTTTT.

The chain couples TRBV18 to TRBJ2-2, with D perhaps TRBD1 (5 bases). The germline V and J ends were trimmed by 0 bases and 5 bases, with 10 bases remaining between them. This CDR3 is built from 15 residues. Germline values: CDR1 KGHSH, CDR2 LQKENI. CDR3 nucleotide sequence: TGTGCCAGCTCACCACCAAGTAGGGGAACCGGGGAGCTGTTTTTT. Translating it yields CASSPPSRGTGELFF.

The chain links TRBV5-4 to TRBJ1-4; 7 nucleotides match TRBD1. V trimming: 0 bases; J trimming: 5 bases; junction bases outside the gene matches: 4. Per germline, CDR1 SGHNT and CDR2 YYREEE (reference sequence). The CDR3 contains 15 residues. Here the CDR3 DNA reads TGTGCCAGCAGCTTGGAGACAGGGATAAATGAAAAACTGTTTTTT. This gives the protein CASSLETGINEKLFF.

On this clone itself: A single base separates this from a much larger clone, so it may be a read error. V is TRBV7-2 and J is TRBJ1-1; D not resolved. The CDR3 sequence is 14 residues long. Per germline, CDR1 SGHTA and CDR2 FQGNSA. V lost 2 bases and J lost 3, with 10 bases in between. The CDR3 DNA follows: TGTGCCAGCAGCTTAAGCCCCGGGTACACTGAAGCTTTCTTT. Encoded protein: CASSLSPGYTEAFF. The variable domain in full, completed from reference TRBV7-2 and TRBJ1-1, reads GAGVSQSPSNKVTEKGKDVELRCDPISGHTALYWYRQSLGQGLEFLIYFQGNSAPDKSGLPSDRFSAERTGGSVSTLTIQRTQQEDSAVYLCASSLSPGYTEAFFGQGTRLTVV.

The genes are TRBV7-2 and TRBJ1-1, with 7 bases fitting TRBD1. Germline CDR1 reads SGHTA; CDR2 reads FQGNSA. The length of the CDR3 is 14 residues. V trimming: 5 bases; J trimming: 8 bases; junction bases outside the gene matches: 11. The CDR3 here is CASSPSRDSHEAFF. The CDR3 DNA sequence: TGTGCCAGCAGCCCGTCCCGGGACAGCCACGAAGCTTTCTTT.

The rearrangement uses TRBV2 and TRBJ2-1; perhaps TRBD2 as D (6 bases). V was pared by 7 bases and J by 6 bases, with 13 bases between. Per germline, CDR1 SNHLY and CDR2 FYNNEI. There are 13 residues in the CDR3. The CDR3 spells CASKSAGGNEQFF. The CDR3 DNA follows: TGTGCCAGCAAGAGTGCCGGGGGCAATGAGCAGTTCTTC.

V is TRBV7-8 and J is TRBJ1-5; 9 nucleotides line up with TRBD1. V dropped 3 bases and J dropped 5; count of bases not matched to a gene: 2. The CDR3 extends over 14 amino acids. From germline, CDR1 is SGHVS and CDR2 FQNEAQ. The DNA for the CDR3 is TGTGCCAGCAGCTTTGACAGGGGGTATCAGCCCCAGCATTTT. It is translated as CASSFDRGYQPQHF.

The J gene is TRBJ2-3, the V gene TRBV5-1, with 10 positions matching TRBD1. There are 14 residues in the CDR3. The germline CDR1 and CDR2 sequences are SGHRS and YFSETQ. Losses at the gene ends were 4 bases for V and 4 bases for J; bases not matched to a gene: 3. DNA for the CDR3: TGCGCCAGCAGCCGAGGACAGGGGGCAGATACGCAGTATTTT. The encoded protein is CASSRGQGADTQYF.

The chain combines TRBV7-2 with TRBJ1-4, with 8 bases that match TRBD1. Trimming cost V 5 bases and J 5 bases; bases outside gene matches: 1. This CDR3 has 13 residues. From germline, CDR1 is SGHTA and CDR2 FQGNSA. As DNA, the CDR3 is TGTGCCAGCAGCCGGGACAGGAATGAAAAACTGTTTTTT. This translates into CASSRDRNEKLFF.

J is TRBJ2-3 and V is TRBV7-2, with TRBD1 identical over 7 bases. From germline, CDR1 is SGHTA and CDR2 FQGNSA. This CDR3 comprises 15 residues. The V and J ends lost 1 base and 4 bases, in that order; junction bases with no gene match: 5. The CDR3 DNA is TGTGCCAGCAGCTTAGGGTCCCAGGGGGCAGATACGCAGTATTTT. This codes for CASSLGSQGADTQYF.

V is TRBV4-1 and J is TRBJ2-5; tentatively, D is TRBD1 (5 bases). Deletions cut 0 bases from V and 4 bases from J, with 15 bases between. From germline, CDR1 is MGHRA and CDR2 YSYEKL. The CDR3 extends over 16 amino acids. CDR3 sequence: CASSQERAGLRETQYF. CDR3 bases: TGCGCCAGCAGCCAAGAAAGGGCAGGGTTGCGAGAGACCCAGTACTTC.

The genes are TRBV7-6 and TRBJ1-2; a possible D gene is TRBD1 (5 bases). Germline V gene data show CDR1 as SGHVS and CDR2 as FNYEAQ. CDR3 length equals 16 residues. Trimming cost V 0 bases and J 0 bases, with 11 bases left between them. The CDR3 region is CASSLAPGGSNYGYTF. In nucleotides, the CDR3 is TGTGCCAGCAGCTTAGCCCCGGGGGGTTCTAACTATGGCTACACCTTC.

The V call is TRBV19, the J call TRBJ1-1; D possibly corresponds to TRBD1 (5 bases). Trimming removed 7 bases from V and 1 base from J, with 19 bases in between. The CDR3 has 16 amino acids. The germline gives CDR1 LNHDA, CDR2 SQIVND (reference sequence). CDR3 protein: CASTRAWAGKNTEAFF. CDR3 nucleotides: TGTGCCAGTACCAGGGCGTGGGCAGGGAAGAACACTGAAGCTTTCTTT.

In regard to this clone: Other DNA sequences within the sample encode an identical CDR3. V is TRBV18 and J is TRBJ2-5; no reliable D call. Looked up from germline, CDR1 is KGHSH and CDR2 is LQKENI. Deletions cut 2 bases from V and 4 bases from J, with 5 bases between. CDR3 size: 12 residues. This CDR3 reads CASSPAGETQYF. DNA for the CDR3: TGTGCCAGCTCACCAGCAGGAGAGACCCAGTACTTC. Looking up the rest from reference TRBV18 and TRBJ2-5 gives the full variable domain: NAGVMQNPRHLVRRRGQEARLRCSPMKGHSHVYWYRQLPEEGLKFMVYLQKENIIDESGMPKERFSAEFPKEGPSILRIQQVVRGDSAAYFCASSPAGETQYFGPGTRLLVL.